Shown below are 21 T cell receptor beta chains from a single sample sequenced in a study of blood T cell repertoires in COVID-19. Produced via immunoSEQ multiplex PCR; TCRdb's table is partial and in-frame only. The data show over 130,000 clones, 84% seen once. Material for sequencing was PBMCs or T cells enriched from blood (not recorded which). These receptors were taken from a woman aged 18-35 years who had been exposed to COVID-19.

CDR3 DNA sequence: TGCGCCAGCAGCTTGGCCGGACTAGCGGGTTCCAAAAACATTCAGTACTTC. Translation gives CASSLAGLAGSKNIQYF. The V gene is TRBV5-1, the J gene TRBJ2-4; 11 bases are shared with TRBD2. Germline CDR1 is SGHRS and CDR2 is YFSETQ. The CDR3 is 17 residues long. V lost 0 bases and J lost 2; bases outside the gene matches: 4.

This chain connects TRBV4-2 to TRBJ2-5; 8 positions agree with TRBD2. CDR3 length: 16 residues. V shed 0 bases, J shed 5 bases, and the junction held 8 bases outside the gene matches. The germline CDR1 and CDR2 sequences are LGHNA and YNFKEQ. As DNA, the CDR3 is TGTGCCAGCAGCCAAGACCTAGGCGGGACTAGGGAGACCCAGTACTTC. This encodes CASSQDLGGTRETQYF.

The chain recombines TRBV11-3 with TRBJ2-1, with TRBD2 identical over 14 bases. There are 17 residues in the CDR3. The J segment lost 3 bases and the V segment lost 6 bases, leaving 7 bases of the junction unmatched. Germline CDR1 and CDR2: SGHNT and YENEEA. The CDR3 DNA follows: TGTGCCAGCAGTCTCGGGACTAGCGGGAGTAACTACAATGAGCAGTTCTTC. It yields the protein CASSLGTSGSNYNEQFF.

This rearrangement joins TRBV5-6 to TRBJ2-7; D unresolved. The V end lost 4 bases, the J end lost 5 bases, and 10 bases lay between the germline ends. The germline V gene has CDR1 SGHDT and CDR2 YYEEEE. The CDR3 is 12 amino acids. CDR3: CASSKLFDEQYF. CDR3 nucleotides: TGTGCCAGCAGCAAATTGTTCGACGAGCAGTACTTC.

The V and J genes are TRBV28 and TRBJ1-2, with 10 bases matching TRBD1. The CDR3 spans 14 residues. Trimming at V came to 11 bases and at J to 7 bases, leaving 13 bases not matched to a gene. Germline V CDR1 and CDR2: MDHEN, SYDVKM. CDR3 DNA: TGTGCCTACCGGGGACAGGGGTACTTTTCTGGCTACACCTTC. Its translation is CAYRGQGYFSGYTF.

The chain employs TRBV4-2 and TRBJ2-1, with D maybe TRBD2 (6 bases). CDR1 is LGHNA, CDR2 YNFKEQ, per germline. The V and J ends lost 1 base and 4 bases respectively, with 17 bases between them. The CDR3 is made up of 17 amino acids. CDR3 protein: CASSQGALGSGYNEQFF. CDR3 DNA sequence: TGTGCCAGCAGCCAAGGGGCCTTAGGTAGCGGTTACAATGAGCAGTTCTTC.

The gene calls are TRBV27 and TRBJ2-3, with no clear D. From germline, CDR1 is MNHEY and CDR2 SMNVEV (reference sequence). With 8 bases removed from V and 0 bases from J, the gap between germline ends came to 9 bases. CDR3 size: 13 residues. CDR3 protein: CASRRTSTDTQYF. In nucleotides, the CDR3 is TGTGCCAGCCGGAGAACTAGCACAGATACGCAGTATTTT.

The chain carries TRBV2 and TRBJ1-4, with 10 bases aligning to TRBD1. Trimming at V came to 7 bases and at J to 7 bases, leaving 9 bases not matched to a gene. The CDR3 has 15 residues. Germline-derived CDR1 and CDR2 are SNHLY and FYNNEI. The CDR3 is CASNTRGTGVEKLFF. The CDR3 DNA is TGTGCCAGCAACACACGTGGGACAGGGGTTGAAAAACTGTTTTTT.

V is TRBV5-4 and J is TRBJ2-7; TRBD1 aligns across 9 bases. With V trimmed by 0 bases and J by 3 bases, 4 bases remained unmatched. CDR1 and CDR2 (germline): SGHNT, YYREEE (reference sequence). This CDR3 spans 15 amino acids. This CDR3 is CASSLVPGQGYEQYF. DNA for the CDR3: TGTGCCAGCAGCTTGGTACCGGGACAGGGCTACGAGCAGTACTTC.

This sequence joins TRBV27 and TRBJ1-2; D unclear. Germline CDR1 reads MNHEY; CDR2 reads SMNVEV (reference sequence). This CDR3 has 15 amino acids. V lost 4 bases and J 0 bases, leaving 12 bases between the germline ends. The CDR3 bases are TGTGCCAGCAGTTACCAGCCCCAGGCTAACTATGGCTACACCTTC. Translated: CASSYQPQANYGYTF.

This chain connects TRBV6-4 to TRBJ1-6; D is uncertain. The CDR3 is made up of 13 amino acids. The ends were cut back, 6 bases at V and 9 bases at J, with 12 bases in the middle. Germline V lookup: CDR1 MRHNA, CDR2 SNTAGT. In DNA, the CDR3 is TGTGCCAGCAGAGTTGGGGAGACTTCACCCCTCCACTTT. It is translated as CASRVGETSPLHF.

The V and J genes are TRBV18 and TRBJ2-5; 7 bases line up with TRBD1. CDR3 size: 14 residues. In germline, CDR1 is KGHSH, CDR2 LQKENI. V lost 2 bases to trimming and J lost 4 bases; unmatched junction nucleotides: 4. CDR3 nucleotide sequence: TGTGCCAGCTCACCAAGGGGGCGAGGAGAGACCCAGTACTTC. It is translated as CASSPRGRGETQYF.

This CDR3 reads CASPIALAGVPDTQYF. Written as DNA, the CDR3 is TGCGCCAGCCCAATCGCACTAGCGGGAGTCCCAGATACGCAGTATTTT. The chain combines TRBV23-1 with TRBJ2-3; TRBD2 agrees at 11 bases. TRBV23-1 is reported as an ORF; its role is uncertain. Trimming at V came to 8 bases and at J to 4 bases, leaving 11 bases not matched to a gene. There are 16 residues in the CDR3.

V is TRBV19 and J is TRBJ1-3; a possible D gene is TRBD1 (5 bases). Germline CDR1 reads LNHDA; CDR2 reads SQIVND (reference sequence). This CDR3 comprises 14 residues. Trimming removed 7 bases at V and 0 bases at J, with 10 bases between. The DNA for the CDR3 is TGTGCCAGTATGGCCGGGGGCTCTGGAAACACCATATATTTT. Translated, it gives CASMAGGSGNTIYF.

This chain's CDR3 is CASSGGSGNTIYF. In DNA form, the CDR3 reads TGTGCCAGTTCAGGGGGCTCTGGAAACACCATATATTTT. This sequence joins TRBV7-6 and TRBJ1-3, with 7 bases matching TRBD1. J lost 0 bases, V lost 9 bases, and 2 bases had no gene match. This CDR3 is 13 amino acids long. Germline CDR1 and CDR2: SGHVS and FNYEAQ.

V usage is TRBV12-2 and J usage is TRBJ1-5; the D call of TRBD1 is as the table states it, not checked on the DNA. TRBV12-2 is an annotated pseudogene. The CDR3 has 16 residues. CDR3 nucleotides: TGTGCAAGTCGCTTAAAGAGTCAGGGATGCAATCAGCCCCAGCATTTT. Its translation is CASRLKSQGCNQPQHF.

The V call is TRBV5-1, the J call TRBJ1-6; 7 bases agree with TRBD1. V lost 3 bases, J lost 8 bases, and 5 bases stayed unmatched. Per the germline V gene, CDR1 is SGHRS and CDR2 is YFSETQ. The CDR3 runs to 14 residues. The DNA of the CDR3 is TGCGCCAGCAGCTACCGGGACAGAGATTCACCCCTCCACTTT. Translating it yields CASSYRDRDSPLHF.

The chain has TRBV29-1 and TRBJ2-1; D possibly corresponds to TRBD2 (5 bases). V was shortened by 4 bases and J by 0 bases, with 10 bases between the two germline ends. The CDR3 has 14 residues. Germline CDR1 is SQVTM and CDR2 is ANQGSEA. The CDR3 reads CSVVSAGSYNEQFF. The CDR3 coding sequence is TGCAGCGTTGTTTCCGCGGGCTCCTACAATGAGCAGTTCTTC.

J is TRBJ1-2 and V is TRBV28; 8 nucleotides match TRBD1. The CDR3 spans 14 residues. V lost 6 bases and J lost 3; bases outside the gene matches: 6. CDR1 MDHEN and CDR2 SYDVKM come from the germline V gene. CDR3 region: CASSSGGGDYGYTF. The CDR3 DNA is TGTGCCAGCAGCTCAGGGGGCGGAGACTATGGCTACACCTTC.

The rearrangement joins TRBV7-6 to TRBJ2-7; D is possibly TRBD2 (6 bases). Looked up from germline, CDR1 is SGHVS and CDR2 is FNYEAQ. V lost 1 base, J lost 3 bases, and 10 bases lay in between. The CDR3 covers 14 residues. The CDR3 region has the DNA TGTGCCAGCAGCTTAGGGGACTCCAACTACGAGCAGTACTTC. Translation: CASSLGDSNYEQYF. Using reference TRBV7-6 and TRBJ2-7 for the parts outside the CDR3, the full variable domain is GAGVSQSPRYKVTKRGQDVALRCDPISGHVSLYWYRQALGQGPEFLTYFNYEAQQDKSGLPNDRFSAERPEGSISTLTIQRTEQRDSAMYRCASSLGDSNYEQYFGPGTRLTVT.

V usage is TRBV4-1 and J usage is TRBJ2-2; maybe TRBD1 (6 bases). Germline V gives CDR1 MGHRA, CDR2 YSYEKL. V was cut by 2 bases and J by 2 bases, with 24 bases left in between. The CDR3 has 20 residues. DNA of the CDR3: TGCGCCAGCAGCCAAACTGCCTATAGAATGACAGGTTATAACACCGGGGAGCTGTTTTTT. It yields the protein CASSQTAYRMTGYNTGELFF.